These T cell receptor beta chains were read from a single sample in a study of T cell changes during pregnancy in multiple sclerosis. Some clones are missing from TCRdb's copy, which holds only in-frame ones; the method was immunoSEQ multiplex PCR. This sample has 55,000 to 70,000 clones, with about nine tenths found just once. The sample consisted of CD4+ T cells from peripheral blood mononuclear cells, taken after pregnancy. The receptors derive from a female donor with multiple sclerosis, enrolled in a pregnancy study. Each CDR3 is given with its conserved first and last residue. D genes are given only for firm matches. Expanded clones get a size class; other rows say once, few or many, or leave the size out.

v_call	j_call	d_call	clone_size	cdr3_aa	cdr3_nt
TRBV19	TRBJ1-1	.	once	CASIGPGGSTEAFF	TGTGCCAGTATTGGGCCCGGAGGGAGCACTGAAGCTTTCTTT
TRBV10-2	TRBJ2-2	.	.	CASSGVRRTGELFF	TGCGCCAGCAGTGGAGTCAGGAGGACCGGGGAGCTGTTTTTT
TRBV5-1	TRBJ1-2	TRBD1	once	CASSFSTGDYGYTF	TGCGCCAGCAGCTTCTCGACAGGGGACTATGGCTACACCTTC
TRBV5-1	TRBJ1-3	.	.	CASSFNHGGTTGNTIYF	TGCGCCAGCAGCTTCAATCACGGGGGGACCACTGGAAACACCATATATTTT
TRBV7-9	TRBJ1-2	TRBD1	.	CASSTGGYGLSNYGYTF	TGTGCCAGCAGCACAGGGGGATACGGGCTATCTAACTATGGCTACACCTTC
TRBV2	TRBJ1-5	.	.	CASGRGGGQPQHF	TGTGCCAGCGGTCGAGGGGGGGGTCAGCCCCAGCATTTT
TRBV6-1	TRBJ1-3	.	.	CASSEQGGNTIYF	TGTGCCAGCAGTGAACAGGGGGGAAACACCATATATTTT
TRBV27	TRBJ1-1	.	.	CASSLSWTVGEAFF	TGTGCCAGCAGTTTATCGTGGACAGTGGGTGAAGCTTTCTTT
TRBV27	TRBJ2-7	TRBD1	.	CASSFLGQDNYEQYF	TGTGCCAGCAGTTTTTTGGGACAGGACAACTACGAGCAGTACTTC
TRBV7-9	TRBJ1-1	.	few	CASSLVPTEAFF	TGTGCCAGCAGCTTAGTCCCTACTGAAGCTTTCTTT
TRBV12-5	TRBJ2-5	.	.	CASAGERPETQYF	TGTGCTAGTGCTGGTGAGCGACCGGAGACCCAGTACTTC
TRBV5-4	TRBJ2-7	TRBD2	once	CASSPGTSRSYEQYF	TGTGCCAGCAGCCCGGGGACTAGCCGATCCTACGAGCAGTACTTC
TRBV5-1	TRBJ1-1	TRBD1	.	CASSRDRGLNTEAFF	TGCGCCAGCAGCAGGGACAGGGGGTTGAACACTGAAGCTTTCTTT
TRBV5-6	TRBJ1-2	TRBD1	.	CASSFHGTGAFGDYGYTF	TGTGCCAGCAGCTTCCATGGGACAGGGGCTTTTGGTGACTATGGCTACACCTTC
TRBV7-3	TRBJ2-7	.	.	CASSLTAGSHEQYF	TGTGCCAGCAGCTTAACGGCAGGGTCCCACGAGCAGTACTTC
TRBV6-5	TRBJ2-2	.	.	CASMGRGMAGELFF	TGTGCCAGCATGGGCAGGGGAATGGCCGGGGAGCTGTTTTTT
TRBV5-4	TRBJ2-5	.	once	CASSHQTDQTQYF	TGTGCCAGCAGCCACCAAACAGATCAGACCCAGTACTTC
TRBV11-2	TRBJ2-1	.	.	CASSLGIFGGSYNEQFF	TGTGCCAGCAGCTTAGGGATCTTTGGCGGCTCCTACAATGAGCAGTTCTTC
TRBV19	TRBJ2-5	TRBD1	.	CASSVTGDGVETQYF	TGTGCCAGTAGTGTGACAGGGGATGGGGTAGAGACCCAGTACTTC
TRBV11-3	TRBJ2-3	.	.	CASSEGGKGLGAADTQYF	TGTGCCAGCAGCGAAGGGGGAAAGGGCCTAGGGGCCGCAGATACGCAGTATTTT
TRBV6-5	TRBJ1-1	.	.	CASSYGQGNTEAFF	TGTGCCAGCAGTTACGGGCAGGGGAACACTGAAGCTTTCTTT
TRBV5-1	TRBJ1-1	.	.	CASSDQGGVDTEAFF	TGCGCCAGCAGCGACCAGGGAGGGGTTGACACTGAAGCTTTCTTT
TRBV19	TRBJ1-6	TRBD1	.	CASSFPGQGGNSPLHF	TGTGCCAGTAGTTTCCCCGGACAGGGGGGTAATTCACCCCTCCACTTT
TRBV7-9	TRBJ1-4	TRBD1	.	CASSPGTANEKLFF	TGTGCCAGCAGCCCCGGGACAGCTAATGAAAAACTGTTTTTT
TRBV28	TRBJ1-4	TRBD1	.	CASSLRTGVNEKLFF	TGTGCCAGCAGTTTAAGGACAGGGGTTAATGAAAAACTGTTTTTT
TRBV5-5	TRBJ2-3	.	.	CASSPQSTDTQYF	TGTGCCAGCAGCCCGCAGAGCACAGATACGCAGTATTTT
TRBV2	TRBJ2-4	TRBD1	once	CASSEGTGDPKNIQYF	TGTGCCAGCAGTGAAGGGACAGGGGACCCCAAAAACATTCAGTACTTC
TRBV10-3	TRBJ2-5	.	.	CAISETPGHNQETQYF	TGTGCCATCAGTGAGACCCCCGGACATAACCAAGAGACCCAGTACTTC
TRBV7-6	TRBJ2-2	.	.	CASSLGGGYANTGELFF	TGTGCCAGCAGCTTAGGAGGGGGATACGCGAACACCGGGGAGCTGTTTTTT
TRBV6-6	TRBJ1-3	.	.	CASILLPASGNTIYF	TGTGCCAGCATTCTACTCCCCGCTTCTGGAAACACCATATATTTT
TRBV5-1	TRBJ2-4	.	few	CASSQGTENIQYF	TGCGCCAGCAGCCAGGGGACGGAAAACATTCAGTACTTC
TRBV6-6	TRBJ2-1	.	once	CASSYLQRVTNEQFF	TGTGCCAGCAGTTATTTGCAACGGGTGACCAATGAGCAGTTCTTC
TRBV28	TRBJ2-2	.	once	CASKEGGTGELFF	TGTGCCAGCAAGGAGGGAGGCACCGGGGAGCTGTTTTTT
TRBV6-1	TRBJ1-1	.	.	CASSGYRANTEAFF	TGTGCCAGCAGTGGTTACAGGGCAAACACTGAAGCTTTCTTT
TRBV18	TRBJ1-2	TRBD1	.	CASSPLGSDRRGHGYTF	TGTGCCAGCTCACCACTCGGATCGGACAGGAGGGGTCATGGCTACACCTTC
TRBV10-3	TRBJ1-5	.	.	CAISNGGEAGNQPQHF	TGTGCCATCAGTAATGGGGGGGAGGCTGGCAATCAGCCCCAGCATTTT
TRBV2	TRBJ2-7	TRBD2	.	CASSAQRGIYEQYF	TGTGCCAGCAGTGCTCAGCGGGGCATCTACGAGCAGTACTTC
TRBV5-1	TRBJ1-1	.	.	CASTSGGNTEAFF	TGCGCCAGCACCTCGGGGGGGAACACTGAAGCTTTCTTT
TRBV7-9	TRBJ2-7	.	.	CASSAPFREAEQYF	TGTGCCAGCAGCGCGCCCTTCAGGGAAGCGGAGCAGTACTTC
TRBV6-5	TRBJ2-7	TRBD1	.	CASRPTGGHEQYF	TGTGCCAGCAGACCGACAGGGGGCCACGAGCAGTACTTC
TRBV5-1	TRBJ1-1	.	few	CASSGGSGTEAFF	TGCGCCAGCAGCGGGGGGTCAGGCACTGAAGCTTTCTTT
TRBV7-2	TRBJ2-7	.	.	CASSPQGQATYEQYF	TGTGCCAGCAGCCCCCAGGGACAAGCTACCTACGAGCAGTACTTC
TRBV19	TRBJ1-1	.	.	CASRGVGGNTEAFF	TGTGCCAGCCGGGGGGTCGGGGGGAACACTGAAGCTTTCTTT
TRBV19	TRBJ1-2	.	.	CASTQIRQHLANYGYTF	TGTGCCAGTACCCAAATTAGACAGCACCTTGCTAACTATGGCTACACCTTC
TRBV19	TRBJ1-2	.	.	CASSIGGFRYGYTF	TGTGCCAGTAGTATAGGAGGTTTTCGCTATGGCTACACCTTC
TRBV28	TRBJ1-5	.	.	CASSSLTGNQPQHF	TGTGCCAGCAGTTCCCTGACAGGCAATCAGCCCCAGCATTTT
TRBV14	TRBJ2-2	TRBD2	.	CASSQTGSLAGPRGELFF	TGTGCCAGCAGCCAGACAGGGAGTCTAGCGGGGCCAAGAGGGGAGCTGTTTTTT
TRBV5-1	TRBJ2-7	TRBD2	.	CASSLTLAGSYEQYF	TGCGCCAGCAGCTTAACTTTAGCGGGCTCCTACGAGCAGTACTTC
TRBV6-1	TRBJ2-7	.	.	CASSEAREEYF	TGTGCCAGCAGTGAAGCGCGTGAAGAGTACTTC
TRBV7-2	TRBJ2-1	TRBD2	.	CASSLTSGRTNEQFF	TGTGCCAGCAGCTTGACTAGCGGGAGGACCAATGAGCAGTTCTTC
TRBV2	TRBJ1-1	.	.	CASRLLRDRGVTEAFF	TGTGCCAGCAGGCTTCTCCGGGACCGGGGGGTCACTGAAGCTTTCTTT
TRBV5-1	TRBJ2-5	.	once	CASSLGGGGGETQYF	TGCGCCAGCAGCTTGGGTGGAGGGGGCGGAGAGACCCAGTACTTC
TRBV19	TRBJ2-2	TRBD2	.	CASSALRGGTGELFF	TGTGCCAGTAGTGCCCTCCGGGGGGGCACCGGGGAGCTGTTTTTT
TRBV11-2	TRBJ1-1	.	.	CASSLTRTAEAFF	TGTGCCAGCAGCCTAACCCGGACTGCTGAAGCTTTCTTT
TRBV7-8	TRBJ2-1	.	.	CASSLWGGGDNEQFF	TGTGCCAGCAGCCTCTGGGGGGGCGGGGACAATGAGCAGTTCTTC
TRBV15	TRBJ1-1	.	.	CATSRDSRRGTEAFF	TGTGCCACCAGCAGAGATAGTCGACGGGGGACTGAAGCTTTCTTT
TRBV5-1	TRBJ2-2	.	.	CASSLGGAGELFF	TGCGCCAGCAGCTTGGGGGGGGCCGGGGAGCTGTTTTTT
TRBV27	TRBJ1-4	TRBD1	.	CASSLISGGDEKLFF	TGTGCCAGCAGTTTAATATCAGGGGGCGATGAAAAACTGTTTTTT
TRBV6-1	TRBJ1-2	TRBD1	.	CASSGTGGGYGYTF	TGTGCCAGCAGTGGAACAGGGGGTGGCTATGGCTACACCTTC
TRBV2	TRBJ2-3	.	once	CASREESYTQYF	TGTGCCAGCAGGGAGGAGAGTTATACGCAGTATTTT